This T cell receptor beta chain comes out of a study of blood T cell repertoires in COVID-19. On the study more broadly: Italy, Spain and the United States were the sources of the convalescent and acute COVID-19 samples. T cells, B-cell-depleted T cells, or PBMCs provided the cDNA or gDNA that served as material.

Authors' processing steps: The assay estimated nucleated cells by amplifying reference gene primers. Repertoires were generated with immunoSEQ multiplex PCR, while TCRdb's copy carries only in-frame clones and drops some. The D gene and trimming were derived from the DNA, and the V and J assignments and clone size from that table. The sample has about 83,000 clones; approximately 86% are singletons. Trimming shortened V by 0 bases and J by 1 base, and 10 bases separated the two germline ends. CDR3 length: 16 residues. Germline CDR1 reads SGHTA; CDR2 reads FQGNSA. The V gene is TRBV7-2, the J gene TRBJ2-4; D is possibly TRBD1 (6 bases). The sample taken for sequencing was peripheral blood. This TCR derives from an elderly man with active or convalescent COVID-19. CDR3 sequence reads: CASSLASQGAKNIQYF. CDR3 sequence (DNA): TGTGCCAGCAGCTTAGCCTCCCAGGGGGCCAAAAACATTCAGTACTTC.